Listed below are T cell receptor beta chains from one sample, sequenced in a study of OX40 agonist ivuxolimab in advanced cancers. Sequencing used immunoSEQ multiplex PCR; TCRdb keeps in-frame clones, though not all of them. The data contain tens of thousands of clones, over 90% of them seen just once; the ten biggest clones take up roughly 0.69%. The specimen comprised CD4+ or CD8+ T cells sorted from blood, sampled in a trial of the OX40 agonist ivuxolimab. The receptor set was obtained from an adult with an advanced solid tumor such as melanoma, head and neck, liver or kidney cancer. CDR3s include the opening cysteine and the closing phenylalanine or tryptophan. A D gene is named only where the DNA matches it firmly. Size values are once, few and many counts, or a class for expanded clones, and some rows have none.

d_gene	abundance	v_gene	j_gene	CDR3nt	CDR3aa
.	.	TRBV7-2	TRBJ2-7	TGTGCCAGCAGCCGCAGCACATACGAGCAGTACTTC	CASSRSTYEQYF
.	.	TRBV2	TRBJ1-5	TGTGCCAGCAGTGGGGGTCAAAATCAGCCCCAGCATTTT	CASSGGQNQPQHF
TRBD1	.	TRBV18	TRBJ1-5	TGTGCCAGCTCACCAGGGACAGGAGTTAATCAGCCCCAGCATTTT	CASSPGTGVNQPQHF
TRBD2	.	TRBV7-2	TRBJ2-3	TGTGCCAGCAGCCCCGGGACTAGCGGGATAGATACGCAGTATTTT	CASSPGTSGIDTQYF
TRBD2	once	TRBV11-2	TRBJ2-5	TGTGCCAGCAGCTTCGGGACTAGCGGGAGTAGAGAGACCCAGTACTTC	CASSFGTSGSRETQYF
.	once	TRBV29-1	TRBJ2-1	TGCAGCGTTGTTCAAGTGACCCACAATGAGCAGTTCTTC	CSVVQVTHNEQFF
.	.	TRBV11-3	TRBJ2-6	TGTGCCAGCAGCTTAGAGTCCTCTGGGGCCAACGTCCTGACTTTC	CASSLESSGANVLTF
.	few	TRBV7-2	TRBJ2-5	TGTGCCAGCAGCTTAGTTCTCGAGATCCAAGAGACCCAGTACTTC	CASSLVLEIQETQYF
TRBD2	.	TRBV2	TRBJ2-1	TGTGCCAGCAGTGGGCGGGAGAAAAGGGTAAACAATGAGCAGTTCTTC	CASSGREKRVNNEQFF
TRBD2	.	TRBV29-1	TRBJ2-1	TGCAGCGTTGAGGCCGGGAGGGTATACAATGAGCAGTTCTTC	CSVEAGRVYNEQFF
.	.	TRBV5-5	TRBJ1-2	TGTGCCAGCAGCTTGGGACCGGACATATATGGCTACACCTTC	CASSLGPDIYGYTF
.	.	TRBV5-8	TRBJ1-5	TGTGCCAGCTCCCAGGGGAGGGGGAACAATCAGCCCCAGCATTTT	CASSQGRGNNQPQHF
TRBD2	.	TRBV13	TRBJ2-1	TGTGCCAGCAGCTTGGGGGGGAATGAGCAGTTCTTC	CASSLGGNEQFF
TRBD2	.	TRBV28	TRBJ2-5	TGTGCCAGCAGGCTAGCGGGACCCTACCAAGAGACCCAGTACTTC	CASRLAGPYQETQYF
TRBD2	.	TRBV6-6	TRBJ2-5	TGTGCCAGCAGTTACCGGCTAGCGGGAGTATGGGAGACCCAGTACTTC	CASSYRLAGVWETQYF
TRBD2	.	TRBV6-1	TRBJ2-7	TGTGCCAGCCGGGGAGGGGACTACGAGCAGTACTTC	CASRGGDYEQYF
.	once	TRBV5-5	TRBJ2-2	TGTGCCAGCAGCTTCCATACAGGGCTTTGGAACACCGGGGAGCTGTTTTTT	CASSFHTGLWNTGELFF